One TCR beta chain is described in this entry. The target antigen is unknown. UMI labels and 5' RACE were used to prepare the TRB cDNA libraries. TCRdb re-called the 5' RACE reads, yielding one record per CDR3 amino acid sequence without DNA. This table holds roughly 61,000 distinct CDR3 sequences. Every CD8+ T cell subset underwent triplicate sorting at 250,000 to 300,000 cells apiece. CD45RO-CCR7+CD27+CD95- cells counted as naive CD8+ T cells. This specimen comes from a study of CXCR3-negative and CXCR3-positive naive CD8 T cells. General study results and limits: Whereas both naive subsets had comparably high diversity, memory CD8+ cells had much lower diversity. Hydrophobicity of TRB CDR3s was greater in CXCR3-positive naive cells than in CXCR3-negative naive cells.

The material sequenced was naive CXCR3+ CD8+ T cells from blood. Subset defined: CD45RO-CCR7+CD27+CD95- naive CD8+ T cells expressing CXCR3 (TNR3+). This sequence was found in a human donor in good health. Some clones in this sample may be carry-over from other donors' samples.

CDR3 in amino acids: CASSHVGSYEQYF. The chain recombines TRBV4-2 with TRBJ2-7. CDR1 is LGHNA and CDR2 is YNFKEQ in the germline V gene. The CDR3 length is 13 residues.